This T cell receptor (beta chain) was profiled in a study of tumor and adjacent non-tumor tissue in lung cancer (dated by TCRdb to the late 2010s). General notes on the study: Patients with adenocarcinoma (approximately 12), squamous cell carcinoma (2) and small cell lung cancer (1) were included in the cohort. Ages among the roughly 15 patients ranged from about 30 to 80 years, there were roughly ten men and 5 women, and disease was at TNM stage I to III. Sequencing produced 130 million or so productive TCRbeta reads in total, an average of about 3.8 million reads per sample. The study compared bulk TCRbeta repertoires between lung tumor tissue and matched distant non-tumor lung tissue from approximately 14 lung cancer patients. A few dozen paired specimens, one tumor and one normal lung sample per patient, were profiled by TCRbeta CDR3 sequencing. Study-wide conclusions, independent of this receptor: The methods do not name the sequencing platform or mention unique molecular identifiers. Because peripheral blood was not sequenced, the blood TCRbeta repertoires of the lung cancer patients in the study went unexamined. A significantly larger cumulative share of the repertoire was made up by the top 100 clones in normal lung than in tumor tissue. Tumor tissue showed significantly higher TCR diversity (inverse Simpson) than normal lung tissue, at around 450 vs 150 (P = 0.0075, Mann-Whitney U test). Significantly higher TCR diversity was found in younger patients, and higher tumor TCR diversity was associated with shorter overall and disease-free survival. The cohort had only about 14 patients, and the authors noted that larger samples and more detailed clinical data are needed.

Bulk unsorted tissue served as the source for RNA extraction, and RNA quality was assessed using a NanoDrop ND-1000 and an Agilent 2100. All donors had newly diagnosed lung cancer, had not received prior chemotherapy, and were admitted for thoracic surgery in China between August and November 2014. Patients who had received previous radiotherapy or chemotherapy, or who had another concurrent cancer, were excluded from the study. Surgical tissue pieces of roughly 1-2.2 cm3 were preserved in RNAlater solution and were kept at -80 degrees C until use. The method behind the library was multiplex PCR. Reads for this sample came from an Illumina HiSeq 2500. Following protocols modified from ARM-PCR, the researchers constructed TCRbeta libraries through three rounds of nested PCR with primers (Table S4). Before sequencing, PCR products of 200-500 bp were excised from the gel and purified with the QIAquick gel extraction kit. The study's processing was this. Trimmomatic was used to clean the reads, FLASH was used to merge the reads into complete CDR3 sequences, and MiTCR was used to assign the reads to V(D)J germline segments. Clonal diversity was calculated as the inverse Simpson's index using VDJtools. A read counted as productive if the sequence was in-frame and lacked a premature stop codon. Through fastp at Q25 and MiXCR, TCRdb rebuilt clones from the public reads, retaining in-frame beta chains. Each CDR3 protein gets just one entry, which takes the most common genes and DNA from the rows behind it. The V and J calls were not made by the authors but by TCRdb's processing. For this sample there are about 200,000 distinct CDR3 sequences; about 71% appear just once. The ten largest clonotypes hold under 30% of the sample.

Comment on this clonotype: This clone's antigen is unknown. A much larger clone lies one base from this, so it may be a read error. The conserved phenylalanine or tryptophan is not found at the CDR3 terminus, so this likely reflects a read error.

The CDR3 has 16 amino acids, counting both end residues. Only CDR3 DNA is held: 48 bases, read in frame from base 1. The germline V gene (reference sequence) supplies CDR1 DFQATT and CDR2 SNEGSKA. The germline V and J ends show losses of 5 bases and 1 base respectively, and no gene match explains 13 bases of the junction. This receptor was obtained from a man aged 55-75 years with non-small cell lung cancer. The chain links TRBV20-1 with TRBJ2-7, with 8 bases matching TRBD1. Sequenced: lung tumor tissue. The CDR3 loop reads CSALTVTGVVSYEQYI. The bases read TGCAGTGCTCTCACCGTGACAGGGGTAGTTTCCTACGAGCAGTACATC.